A selection of T cell receptor beta chains follows, all from one sample in a study of T-cell reconstitution after alpha-beta-depleted transplantation in children. TCRdb re-derived calls from the PCR reads in MiXCR, one entry per CDR3 protein. The table records around 380,000 distinct CDR3 sequences, about 11% of them present only once. Sequenced material: PBMCs from the stem cell graft donor, taken from the stem cell graft. The receptor set was obtained from a human donor who donated a stem cell graft to a child with acute myeloid leukemia. CDR3s include the opening cysteine and the closing phenylalanine or tryptophan. Fields, in order: clone size, D gene, V gene, J gene, CDR3 protein, CDR3 DNA. A D gene is named only where the DNA matches it firmly. Size values are once, few and many counts, or a class for expanded clones, and some rows have none.

few	TRBD2	TRBV7-2	TRBJ2-1	CASSLSGSGVYNEQFF	TGTGCCAGCAGCTTGTCCGGTAGCGGGGTCTACAATGAGCAGTTCTTC
few	-	TRBV10-3	TRBJ2-2	CAITPLGGSGELFF	TGTGCCATCACCCCCCTTGGGGGATCCGGGGAGCTGTTTTTT
few	-	TRBV5-1	TRBJ2-7	CASTFLAGGGNEQYF	TGCGCCAGCACCTTCTTAGCTGGGGGAGGAAACGAGCAGTACTTC
many	TRBD2	TRBV6-1	TRBJ2-1	CASSQTSGSSYNEQFF	TGTGCCAGCAGTCAGACTAGCGGATCCTCCTACAATGAGCAGTTCTTC
-	-	TRBV18	TRBJ1-1	CASSPGAGADTEAFF	TGTGCCAGCTCACCGGGGGCGGGGGCTGACACTGAAGCTTTCTTT
few	-	TRBV20-1	TRBJ2-7	CSAREPGPPKGYEQYF	TGCAGTGCTAGAGAACCGGGACCCCCCAAAGGCTACGAGCAGTACTTC
-	-	TRBV19	TRBJ2-3	CASRRQITDTQYF	TGTGCCAGTAGGCGACAGATCACAGATACGCAGTATTTT
few	-	TRBV20-1	TRBJ1-3	CSARDLRVSGNTIYF	TGCAGTGCTAGAGATCTAAGAGTCTCTGGAAACACCATATATTTT
-	-	TRBV9	TRBJ1-1	CASSVAAGALGTEAFF	TGTGCCAGCAGCGTAGCGGCAGGGGCCCTTGGCACTGAAGCTTTCTTT
many	-	TRBV15	TRBJ2-3	CATSRDLAAGEYTDTQYF	TGTGCCACCAGCAGAGATCTGGCAGCGGGCGAATACACAGATACGCAGTATTTT
-	-	TRBV29-1	TRBJ2-1	CSVEDNLNEQFF	TGCAGCGTTGAAGATAACCTCAATGAGCAGTTCTTC
-	TRBD1	TRBV7-2	TRBJ1-2	CASRNRGDNYGYTF	TGTGCCAGCAGGAACAGGGGCGATAACTATGGCTACACCTTC
-	-	TRBV7-8	TRBJ1-1	CASSLAGGLTEAFF	TGTGCCAGCAGCTTAGCGGGAGGGTTAACTGAAGCTTTCTTT
few	-	TRBV5-5	TRBJ1-1	CASSFSGYTEAFF	TGTGCCAGCAGCTTTTCCGGGTACACTGAAGCTTTCTTT
few	-	TRBV5-1	TRBJ2-4	CASSLDAGGAKNIQYF	TGCGCCAGCAGCTTGGATGCAGGGGGGGCCAAAAACATTCAGTACTTC
-	-	TRBV20-1	TRBJ2-1	CSAREPSSTYNEQFF	TGCAGTGCTAGAGAACCGAGTAGTACCTACAATGAGCAGTTCTTC
-	TRBD1	TRBV27	TRBJ2-7	CVSTQGGTGVSYEQYF	TGTGTCAGCACCCAGGGGGGGACAGGGGTTTCCTACGAGCAGTACTTC